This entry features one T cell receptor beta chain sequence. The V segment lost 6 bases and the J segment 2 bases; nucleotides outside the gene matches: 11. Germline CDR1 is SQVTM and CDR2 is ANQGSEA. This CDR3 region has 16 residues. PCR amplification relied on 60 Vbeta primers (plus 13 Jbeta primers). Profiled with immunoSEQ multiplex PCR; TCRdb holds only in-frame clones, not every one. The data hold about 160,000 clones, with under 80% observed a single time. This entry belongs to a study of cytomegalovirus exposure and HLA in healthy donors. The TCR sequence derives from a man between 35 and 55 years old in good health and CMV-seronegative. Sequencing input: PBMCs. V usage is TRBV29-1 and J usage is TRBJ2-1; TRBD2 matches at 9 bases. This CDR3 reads CSVAGTSIVAYNEQFF. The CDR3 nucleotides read TGCAGCGTGGCCGGGACTAGCATCGTCGCCTACAATGAGCAGTTCTTC.